One T cell receptor beta chain is described in this entry. Among Cohort 3 donors, those recovered had two negative PCRs, clearance, or symptom resolution. The data derive from a study of blood T cell repertoires in COVID-19. Study details: The United States, Italy and Spain supplied acute and convalescent COVID-19 samples.

Sequencing used immunoSEQ multiplex PCR; TCRdb keeps in-frame clones, though not all of them. The top ten clones hold under 3% of a sample with around 300,000 clones, around 91% of them seen once. Material for sequencing was PBMCs or T cells enriched from blood (not recorded which). This TCR derives from a woman between 18 and 29 years old who had recovered from COVID-19.

CDR3 bases: TGTGCCAGCAGCGTGGGGTGGGGGCGGATGACCGGGGAGCTGTTTTTT. Translating gives CASSVGWGRMTGELFF. The chain combines TRBV9 with TRBJ2-2; maybe TRBD1 (6 bases). This CDR3 has 16 residues. Germline V CDR1 and CDR2: SGDLS, YYNGEE. Trimming took 2 bases from V and 5 from J, leaving 16 bases between them.